Below, one TCR beta chain is given with its context. The clone's antigen remains unknown. No base qualities exist here, and no much larger clone lies one base off it. The CDR1 and CDR2 encoded by the germline V gene are ENHRY and SYGVKD. CDR3 length: 14 amino acids, cysteine to phenylalanine. Only the CDR3 region is kept as DNA, spanning 42 bases read in frame from base 1. Between the V and J ends, shortened by 2 bases and 4 bases respectively, the junction contains 10 bases. Libraries were prepared through 5' RACE. The sequencer listed for this sample is Illumina HiSeq 2500. A second PCR of roughly 6 to 11 cycles was performed with a sample-barcoded 5' primer and a J-beta primer mix. A unique molecular identifier was introduced onto each TCR beta cDNA molecule by a template-switch 5' adaptor carrying 12 random nucleotides. Each sample yielded at least 2.5 million CDR3-containing paired-end reads. First-strand cDNA synthesis was performed from all RNA using the Mint cDNA synthesis kit, with priming by a TRBC-specific oligonucleotide. Following uracil-DNA glycosylase treatment, all cDNA underwent a first 18-cycle PCR with the universal primers M1SS and BC2_uni_R. The original pipeline was this. Normalization of each sample was performed by random selection of 1 million high-quality reads, each carrying a distinct molecular identifier. Instead of being binned into consensus sequences, reads with shared molecular identifiers were discarded. MiTCR, set to a Q25 quality threshold and the strictest error-elimination algorithm, was used for CDR3 identification, clonotype clustering and error correction. A nonparametric unseen species model with Euler transformation was used to estimate lower-bound total TCR beta diversity. TCRdb cleaned the public reads at Q25 with fastp, built clones with MiXCR and kept in-frame beta chains. When rows share a CDR3 protein, they turn into one entry using the most common DNA and genes. These V and J calls derive from TCRdb rather than the authors' analysis. Present in this sample are hundreds of thousands of distinct CDR3 sequences, about 24% of which were seen just once. The ten largest clonotypes hold approximately 10% of the sample.

Donors were about 36 systemically healthy Caucasian individuals from Russia aged roughly 6 to 90 years. Around 9.9 milliliters of peripheral blood were collected from each donor into EDTA-treated Vacutainer tubes. PBMCs were isolated by Ficoll-Paque density-gradient centrifugation, with at least 6 million obtained per sample. Total RNA, at least 6 micrograms per sample, was extracted from PBMCs with Trizol reagent. Naive CD45RAhigh/CD27high T cell percentages were measured by flow cytometry on a PBMC aliquot from every donor. The sample belongs to a study of blood T cells in healthy people across ages (dated by TCRdb to between 2014 and 2016). With respect to the entire study: In model experiments, template switching captured about one uniquely barcoded TCR beta cDNA molecule for every two T cells. Age-related changes in TCR beta repertoire diversity were measured in the study by deep sequencing normalized with unique cDNA molecular identifiers. Four age groups were formed from the donors: young (average roughly 15 years), middle-aged (approximately 39), aged (around 62) and long-lived (82). For two donors (one aged 18 to 29 and one aged 80 or older), the study analyzed two additional independent replicas of 1 million unique cDNA reads from the same blood draw. The paper as a whole reports these results and caveats: Donor CMV infection status was unknown, potentially confounding age-related changes in expanded clonotypes. Estimates of total diversity based on one million sequenced T cells were regarded as lower bounds and as underestimates. The long-lived group showed more naive CD4+ T cells, fewer expanded clones and increased TCR diversity than the aged group, suggesting age selection. There was a strong correlation between observed TCR beta diversity and the percentage of naive T cells measured by flow cytometry. As age increased, observed TCR beta diversity per million T cells dropped in a roughly linear way, and a significant reduction was already evident by age about 36. Since profiling was done on bulk unsorted PBMCs, naive and antigen-experienced compartments could not be conclusively compared.

This sample was also put to use in a study of T cells of mothers and their children. The second investigation adds: Donors were nine systemically healthy Caucasian individuals: three mothers and their six children. cDNA synthesis consumed the entire amount of extracted RNA, loaded at approximately 1.4 ug RNA in each 15 ul reaction. In the second PCR, sample barcodes and 2-4 random nucleotides were introduced via the M1S primer. Over 9.5 million TCR beta CDR3 reads were obtained for each mother, and 2.5 million to 3 million reads were obtained for each child. Thymic selection shapes the output of TCR recombination in a similar way in related and unrelated pairs, and inherited differences have a minor effect. Normalized repertoire overlap was always found to be slightly, but never significantly, higher in related mother-child pairs than in unrelated mother-child pairs. With a sensitivity of 90 to 100 clones per million clonotypes, no persistent microchimeric T cell clones were detected. The study used deep NGS to compare TCR beta repertoires of mothers and children, seeking features distinguishing related mother-child pairs from unrelated individuals. On average, the children were about 10 +/- 4 years old, while the mothers were about 40 +/- 4 years old. After adapter ligation with NEBNext reagents, the libraries were sequenced on Illumina HiSeq 2000 with 100+100 nt paired-end reads. To prevent cross-contamination, the mother and child libraries were prepared a month apart and were sequenced in separate runs. For each donor, somewhere between about 450,000 and 2,200,000 distinct TCR beta clonotypes were identified. Naive TCR beta clonotypes were estimated from low-frequency clonotypes matched to each donor's FACS-determined naive share, without sorting.

The chain employs TRBV10-3 and TRBJ2-3; the D segment could be TRBD1, given 5 matching bases. The source material was blood. This receptor was obtained from a boy younger than 18 in good health. The CDR3 region reads CAISERQGADTQYF. Here is the DNA: TGTGCCATCAGTGAGCGGCAGGGTGCAGATACGCAGTATTTT.